Listed below are T cell receptor beta chains from one sample, sequenced in a study of cytomegalovirus exposure and HLA in healthy donors. Only in-frame clones appear in the TCRdb table, and some are missing; sequencing was by immunoSEQ multiplex PCR. The sample lists 150,000 or so clones, around 81% occurring once. Sequences were obtained from PBMCs. The receptors stem from a man aged 45-65 years in good health and CMV-seronegative. CDR3s include the opening cysteine and the closing phenylalanine or tryptophan. A D gene is named only where the DNA matches it firmly. Not all rows give a size; the values are once, few, many and, for expanded clones, a class.

>TRBJ1-1|NA|TRBV7-2|NA
TGTGCCAGCAGCTTCGCGGAGAGCACTGAAGCTTTCTTT
CASSFAESTEAFF
>TRBJ2-1|NA|TRBV5-4|NA
TGTGCCAGCAGCTTGGAGGGAGGTGCCTACAATGAGCAGTTCTTC
CASSLEGGAYNEQFF
>TRBJ1-4|NA|TRBV19|NA
TGTGCCAGTAGCCCGACCGCGGGGGCGAGGGATGAAAAACTGTTTTTT
CASSPTAGARDEKLFF
>TRBJ1-2|NA|TRBV5-1|TRBD1
TGCGCCAGCAGCGCCCGGGACAGGGCTGTTGGTAACTATGGCTACACCTTC
CASSARDRAVGNYGYTF
>TRBJ1-1|NA|TRBV6-5|TRBD1
TGTGCCAGCCGAAGGTGGGACAGCTTAAACACTGAAGCTTTCTTT
CASRRWDSLNTEAFF
>TRBJ1-2|NA|TRBV5-6|TRBD1
TGTGCCAGCAGCTCAAACAGGGGGCCCTATGGCTACACCTTC
CASSSNRGPYGYTF
>TRBJ2-7|NA|TRBV19|TRBD1
TGTGCCAGTAGTAGCACAGGGGGCTACGAGCAGTACTTC
CASSSTGGYEQYF
>TRBJ2-1|NA|TRBV9|NA
TGTGCCAGCAGCGGTGGACCCGAGGGTGCCAATGAGCAGTTCTTC
CASSGGPEGANEQFF
>TRBJ2-5|NA|TRBV6-1|TRBD2
TGTGCCAGCAGTGGGAAGCGGAATAGCGGGGAAAAGACCCAGTACTTC
CASSGKRNSGEKTQYF
>TRBJ1-1|NA|TRBV28|NA
TGTGCCAGCAATTTATTCGGGGGGATCGAAGCTTTCTTT
CASNLFGGIEAFF
>TRBJ1-4|NA|TRBV7-9|TRBD1
TGTGCCAGCAGCCCGGGACAGGGGAATTGGGCTCATGAAAAACTGTTTTTT
CASSPGQGNWAHEKLFF
>TRBJ1-1|NA|TRBV30|NA
TGTGCCTGGAGCCGGGGGGGCAGGGGAAACACTGAAGCTTTCTTT
CAWSRGGRGNTEAFF
>TRBJ1-5|NA|TRBV14|NA
TGTGCCAGCAGCCAGTCCCGGGGGCAGCCCCAGCATTTT
CASSQSRGQPQHF
>TRBJ2-3|NA|TRBV5-1|NA
TGCGCCAGCAGCTCGACTAGGGGCACAGATACGCAGTATTTT
CASSSTRGTDTQYF
>TRBJ2-2|once|TRBV2|TRBD2
TGTGCCAGCAGGATTGGGACTAGCGGGGCCGGGGAGCTGTTTTTT
CASRIGTSGAGELFF
>TRBJ2-6|NA|TRBV7-3|TRBD1
TGTGCCAGCAGCGCCGGGACAGGGCGAGGGGCCAACGTCCTGACTTTC
CASSAGTGRGANVLTF
>TRBJ2-7|once|TRBV7-2|NA
TGTGCCAGCGGGCAGAGCTCCTACGAGCAGTACTTC
CASGQSSYEQYF
>TRBJ1-1|NA|TRBV7-2|NA
TGTGCCAGCAGCCAGCCGACAGCGAACACTGAAGCTTTCTTT
CASSQPTANTEAFF
>TRBJ2-7|NA|TRBV27|TRBD1
TGTGCCAGCCGGGACAGGAGGTCCGAGCAGTACTTC
CASRDRRSEQYF
>TRBJ1-5|NA|TRBV2|TRBD1
TGTGCCAGCAGTGGGCAGGGGGCAAGAAGCAATCAGCCCCAGCATTTT
CASSGQGARSNQPQHF
>TRBJ2-3|NA|TRBV9|NA
TGTGCCAGCAGCGTAGTCTCCCAGGCCTCAGATACGCAGTATTTT
CASSVVSQASDTQYF
>TRBJ1-4|NA|TRBV2|TRBD1
TGTGCCAGCATATACAGGGGCCGACCTAATGAAAAACTGTTTTTT
CASIYRGRPNEKLFF
>TRBJ1-2|few|TRBV11-2|TRBD1
TGTGCCAGCAGCTCTCCGGGACAGGGCCATGGCTACACCTTC
CASSSPGQGHGYTF
>TRBJ2-7|NA|TRBV6-5|TRBD1
TGTGCCAGCAGTTACTCAGGGACAGGGCAATACGAGCAGTACTTC
CASSYSGTGQYEQYF
>TRBJ1-6|NA|TRBV6-6|NA
TGTGCCAGCAGTCTACAGGGAAGCAATTCACCCCTCCACTTT
CASSLQGSNSPLHF